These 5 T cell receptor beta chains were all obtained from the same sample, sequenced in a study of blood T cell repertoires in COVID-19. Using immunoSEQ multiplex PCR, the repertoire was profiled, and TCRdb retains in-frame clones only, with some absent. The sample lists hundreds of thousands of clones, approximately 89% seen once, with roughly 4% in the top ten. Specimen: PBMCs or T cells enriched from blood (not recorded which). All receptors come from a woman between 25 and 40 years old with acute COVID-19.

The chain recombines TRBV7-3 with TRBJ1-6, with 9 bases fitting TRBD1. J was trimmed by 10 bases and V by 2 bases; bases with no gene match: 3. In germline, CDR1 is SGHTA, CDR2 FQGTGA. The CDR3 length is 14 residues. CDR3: CASSLAGTGSPLHF. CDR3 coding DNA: TGTGCCAGCAGCTTAGCCGGGACAGGGTCACCCCTCCACTTT.

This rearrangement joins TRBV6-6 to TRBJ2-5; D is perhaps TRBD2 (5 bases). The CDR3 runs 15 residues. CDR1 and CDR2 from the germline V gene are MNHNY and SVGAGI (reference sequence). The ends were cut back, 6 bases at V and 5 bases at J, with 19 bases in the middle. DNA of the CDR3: TGTGCCAGCAGAAGTTCGGGCCTTCCGGGGGAGACCCAGTACTTC. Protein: CASRSSGLPGETQYF.

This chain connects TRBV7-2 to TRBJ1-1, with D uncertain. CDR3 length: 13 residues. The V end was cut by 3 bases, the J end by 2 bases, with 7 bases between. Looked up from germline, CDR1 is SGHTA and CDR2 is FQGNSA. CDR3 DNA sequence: TGTGCCAGCAGCTTCGGGATCAACACTGAAGCTTTCTTT. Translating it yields CASSFGINTEAFF.

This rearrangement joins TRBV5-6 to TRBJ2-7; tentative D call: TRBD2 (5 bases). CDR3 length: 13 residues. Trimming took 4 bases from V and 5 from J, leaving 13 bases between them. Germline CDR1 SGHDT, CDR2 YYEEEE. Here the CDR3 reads CASSPGVVHEQYF. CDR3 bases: TGTGCCAGCAGCCCCGGGGTTGTCCACGAGCAGTACTTC.

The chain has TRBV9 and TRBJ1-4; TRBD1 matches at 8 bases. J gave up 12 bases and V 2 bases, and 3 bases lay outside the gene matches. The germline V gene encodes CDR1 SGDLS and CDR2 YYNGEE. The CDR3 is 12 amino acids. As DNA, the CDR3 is TGTGCCAGCAGCGTTGGACAGGGAGAACTGTTTTTT. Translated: CASSVGQGELFF.